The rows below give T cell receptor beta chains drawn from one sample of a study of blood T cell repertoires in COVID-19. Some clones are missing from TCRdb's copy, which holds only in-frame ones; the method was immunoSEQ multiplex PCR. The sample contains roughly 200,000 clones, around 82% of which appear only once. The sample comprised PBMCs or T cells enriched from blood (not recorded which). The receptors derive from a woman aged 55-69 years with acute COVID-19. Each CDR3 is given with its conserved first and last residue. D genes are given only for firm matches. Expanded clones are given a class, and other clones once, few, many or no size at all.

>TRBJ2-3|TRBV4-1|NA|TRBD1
CASSDRGQGTDTQYF
TGCGCCAGCAGCGACAGGGGGCAGGGCACAGATACGCAGTATTTT
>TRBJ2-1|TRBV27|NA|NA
CASSLGTSPYNEQFF
TGTGCCAGCAGCCTAGGGACTTCCCCCTACAATGAGCAGTTCTTC
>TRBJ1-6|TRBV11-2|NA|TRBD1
CASSLQGMNSPLHF
TGTGCCAGCAGCCTACAGGGGATGAATTCACCCCTCCACTTT
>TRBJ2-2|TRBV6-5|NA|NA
CAGPRRTGELFF
TGTGCCGGCCCGAGGAGGACCGGGGAGCTGTTTTTT
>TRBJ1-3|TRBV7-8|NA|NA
CASSSTLSGNTIYF
TGTGCCAGCAGCTCCACTCTCTCTGGAAACACCATATATTTT
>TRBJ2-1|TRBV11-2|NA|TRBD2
CASSLMTSTSEQFF
TGTGCCAGCAGCCTCATGACTAGCACAAGTGAGCAGTTCTTC
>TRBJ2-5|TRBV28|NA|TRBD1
CASRWDSASQETQYF
TGTGCCAGCCGTTGGGACAGTGCTTCCCAAGAGACCCAGTACTTC
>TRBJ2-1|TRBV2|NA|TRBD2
CASSPLTSGGFSSYNEQFF
TGTGCCAGCAGTCCCTTGACTAGCGGCGGTTTTAGCTCCTACAATGAGCAGTTCTTC
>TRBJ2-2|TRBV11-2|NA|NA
CASSLYRDITNTGELFF
TGTGCCAGCAGTTTATACCGGGACATTACGAACACCGGGGAGCTGTTTTTT
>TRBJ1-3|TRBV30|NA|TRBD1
CAWGTGWNTIYF
TGTGCCTGGGGGACAGGTTGGAACACCATATATTTT
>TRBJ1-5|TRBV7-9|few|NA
CASSFGGIVNNQPQHF
TGTGCCAGCAGCTTCGGAGGGATTGTGAACAATCAGCCCCAGCATTTT
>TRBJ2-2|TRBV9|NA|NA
CASSVRTENTGELFF
TGTGCCAGCAGCGTTCGGACAGAAAACACCGGGGAGCTGTTTTTT
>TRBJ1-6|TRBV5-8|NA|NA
CASSLEPGPYNSPLHF
TGTGCCAGCAGCTTGGAGCCAGGGCCATATAATTCACCCCTCCACTTT
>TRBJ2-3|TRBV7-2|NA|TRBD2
CASSLARAGGGTGTQYF
TGTGCCAGCAGCTTAGCAAGGGCGGGAGGGGGCACAGGTACGCAGTATTTT
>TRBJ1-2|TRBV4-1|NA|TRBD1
CASSQRDSAYGYTF
TGCGCCAGCAGCCAACGGGACAGCGCCTATGGCTACACCTTC
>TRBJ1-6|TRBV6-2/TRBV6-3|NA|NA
CASSPTAYNSPLHF
TGTGCCAGCAGCCCGACAGCTTATAATTCACCCCTCCACTTT
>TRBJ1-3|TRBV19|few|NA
CASTSTWRRSSGNTIYF
TGTGCCAGTACCTCAACTTGGAGACGGAGCTCTGGAAACACCATATATTTT
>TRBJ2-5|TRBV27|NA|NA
CASSLYEGGRQETQYF
TGTGCCAGCAGTCTCTATGAGGGGGGGAGGCAAGAGACCCAGTACTTC
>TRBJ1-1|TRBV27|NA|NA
CASSSQQGVAFF
TGTGCCAGCAGTTCGCAACAGGGTGTGGCTTTCTTT
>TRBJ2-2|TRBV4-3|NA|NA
CASSRARSNTGELFF
TGCGCCAGCTCGAGGGCGCGATCGAACACCGGGGAGCTGTTTTTT
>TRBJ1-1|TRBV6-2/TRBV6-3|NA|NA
CASSGTRPGGTEAFF
TGTGCCAGCAGTGGTACACGGCCTGGGGGGACTGAAGCTTTCTTT
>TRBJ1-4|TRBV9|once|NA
CASSVVGEKLFF
TGTGCCAGCAGCGTAGTCGGTGAAAAACTGTTTTTT
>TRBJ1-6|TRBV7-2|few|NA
CASTVPGTGWNSPLHF
TGTGCCAGCACCGTCCCGGGAACAGGGTGGAATTCACCCCTCCACTTT
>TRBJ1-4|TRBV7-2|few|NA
CASRGGGTTNEKLFF
TGTGCCAGCAGGGGAGGGGGGACAACTAATGAAAAACTGTTTTTT
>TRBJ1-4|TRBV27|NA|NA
CASSALWGGTKEEKLFF
TGTGCCAGCAGTGCCTTATGGGGGGGGACAAAGGAGGAAAAACTGTTTTTT